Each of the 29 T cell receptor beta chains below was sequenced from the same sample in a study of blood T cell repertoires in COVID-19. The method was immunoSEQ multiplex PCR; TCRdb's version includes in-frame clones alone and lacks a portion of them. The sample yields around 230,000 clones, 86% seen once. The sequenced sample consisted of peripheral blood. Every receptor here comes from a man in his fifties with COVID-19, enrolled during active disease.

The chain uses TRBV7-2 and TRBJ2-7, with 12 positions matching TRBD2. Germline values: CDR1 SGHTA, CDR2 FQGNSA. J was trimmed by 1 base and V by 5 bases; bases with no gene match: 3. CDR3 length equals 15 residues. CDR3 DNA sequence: TGTGCCAGCAGCACGACTAGCGGGGGTTCCTACGAGCAGTACTTC. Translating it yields CASSTTSGGSYEQYF.

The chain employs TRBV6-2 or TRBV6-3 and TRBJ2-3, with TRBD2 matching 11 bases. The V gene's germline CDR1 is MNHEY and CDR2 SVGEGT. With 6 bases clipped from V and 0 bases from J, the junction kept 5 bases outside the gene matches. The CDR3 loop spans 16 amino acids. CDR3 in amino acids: CASSFGTSGSTDTQYF. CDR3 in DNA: TGTGCCAGCAGCTTCGGGACTAGCGGTAGCACAGATACGCAGTATTTT.

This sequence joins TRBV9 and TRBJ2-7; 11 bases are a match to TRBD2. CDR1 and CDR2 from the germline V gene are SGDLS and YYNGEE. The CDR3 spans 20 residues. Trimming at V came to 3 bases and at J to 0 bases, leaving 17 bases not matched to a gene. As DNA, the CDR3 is TGTGCCAGCAGCGGTGGCCCTCCGGGACTAGCGGAACACAGCTCCTACGAGCAGTACTTC. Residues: CASSGGPPGLAEHSSYEQYF.

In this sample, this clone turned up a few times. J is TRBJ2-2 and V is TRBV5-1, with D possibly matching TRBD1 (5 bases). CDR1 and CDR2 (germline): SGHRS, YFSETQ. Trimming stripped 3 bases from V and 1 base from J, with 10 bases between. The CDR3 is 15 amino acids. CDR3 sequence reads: CASSSIQGNTGELFF. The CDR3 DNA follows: TGCGCCAGCAGCTCGATTCAGGGGAACACCGGGGAGCTGTTTTTT.

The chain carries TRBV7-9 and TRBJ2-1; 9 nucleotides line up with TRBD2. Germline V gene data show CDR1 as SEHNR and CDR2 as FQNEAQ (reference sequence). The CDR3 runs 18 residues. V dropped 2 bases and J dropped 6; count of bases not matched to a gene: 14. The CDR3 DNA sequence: TGTGCCAGCAGCTTACCATTGAGGCTAGCGGGGACTAGCAATGAGCAGTTCTTC. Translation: CASSLPLRLAGTSNEQFF. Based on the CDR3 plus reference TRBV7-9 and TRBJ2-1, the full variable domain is DTGVSQNPRHKITKRGQNVTFRCDPISEHNRLYWYRQTLGQGPEFLTYFQNEAQLEKSRLLSDRFSAERPKGSFSTLEIQRTEQGDSAMYLCASSLPLRLAGTSNEQFFGPGTRLTVL.

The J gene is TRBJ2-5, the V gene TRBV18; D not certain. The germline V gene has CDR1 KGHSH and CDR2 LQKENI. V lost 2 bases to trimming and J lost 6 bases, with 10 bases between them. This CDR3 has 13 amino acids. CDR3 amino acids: CASSPDSKKTQYF. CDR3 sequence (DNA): TGTGCCAGCTCACCAGACTCGAAGAAGACCCAGTACTTC.

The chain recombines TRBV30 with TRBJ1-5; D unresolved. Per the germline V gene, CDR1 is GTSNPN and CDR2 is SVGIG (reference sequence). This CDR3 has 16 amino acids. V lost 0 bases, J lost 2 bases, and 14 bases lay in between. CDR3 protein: CAWSVSGGFGNQPQHF. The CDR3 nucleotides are TGTGCCTGGAGTGTGTCGGGAGGGTTCGGCAATCAGCCCCAGCATTTT.

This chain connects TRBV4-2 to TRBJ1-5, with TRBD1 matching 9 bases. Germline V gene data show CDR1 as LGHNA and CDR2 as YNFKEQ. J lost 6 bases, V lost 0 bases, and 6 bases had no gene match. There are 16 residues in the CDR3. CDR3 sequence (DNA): TGTGCCAGCAGCCAAGAGGGACAGGGTAGGGGTCAGCCCCAGCATTTT. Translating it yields CASSQEGQGRGQPQHF.

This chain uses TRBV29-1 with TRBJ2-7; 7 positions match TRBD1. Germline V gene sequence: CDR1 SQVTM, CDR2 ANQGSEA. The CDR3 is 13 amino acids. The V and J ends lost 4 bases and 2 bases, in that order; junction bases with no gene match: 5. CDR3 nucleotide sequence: TGCAGCGTTGTGTGGACAGGAGCCTACGAGCAGTACTTC. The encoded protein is CSVVWTGAYEQYF.

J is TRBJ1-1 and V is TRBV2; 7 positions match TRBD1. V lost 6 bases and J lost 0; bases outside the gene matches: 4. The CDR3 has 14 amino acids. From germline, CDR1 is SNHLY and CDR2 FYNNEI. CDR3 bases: TGTGCCAGCAGCGAGCAGGGGGTGAACACTGAAGCTTTCTTT. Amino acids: CASSEQGVNTEAFF. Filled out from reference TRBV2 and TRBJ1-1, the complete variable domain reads EPEVTQTPSHQVTQMGQEVILRCVPISNHLYFYWYRQILGQKVEFLVSFYNNEISEKSEIFDDQFSVERPDGSNFTLKIRSTKLEDSAMYFCASSEQGVNTEAFFGQGTRLTVV.

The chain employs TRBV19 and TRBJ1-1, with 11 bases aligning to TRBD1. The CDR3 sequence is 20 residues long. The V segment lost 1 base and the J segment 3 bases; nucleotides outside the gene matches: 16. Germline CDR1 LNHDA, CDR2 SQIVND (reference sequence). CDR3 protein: CASSIGFSGQGVPWDTEAFF. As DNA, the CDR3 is TGTGCCAGTAGTATAGGTTTTTCGGGACAGGGGGTCCCTTGGGACACTGAAGCTTTCTTT. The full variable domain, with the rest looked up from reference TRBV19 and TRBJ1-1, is DGGITQSPKYLFRKEGQNVTLSCEQNLNHDAMYWYRQDPGQGLRLIYYSQIVNDFQKGDIAEGYSVSREKKESFPLTVTSAQKNPTAFYLCASSIGFSGQGVPWDTEAFFGQGTRLTVV.

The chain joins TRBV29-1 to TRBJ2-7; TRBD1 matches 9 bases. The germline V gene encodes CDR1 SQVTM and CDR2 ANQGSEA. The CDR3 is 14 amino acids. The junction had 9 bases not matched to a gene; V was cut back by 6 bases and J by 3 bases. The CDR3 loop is CSVAPGQGGYEQYF. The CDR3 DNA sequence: TGCAGCGTGGCCCCGGGACAGGGAGGCTACGAGCAGTACTTC.

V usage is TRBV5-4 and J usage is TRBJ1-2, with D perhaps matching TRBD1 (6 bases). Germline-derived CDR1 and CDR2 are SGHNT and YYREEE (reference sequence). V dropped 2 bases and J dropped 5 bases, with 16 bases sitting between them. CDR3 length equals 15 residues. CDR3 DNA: TGTGCCAGCAGCTTAAAGCGCAGCCAGGGGTATGGCTACACCTTC. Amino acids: CASSLKRSQGYGYTF.

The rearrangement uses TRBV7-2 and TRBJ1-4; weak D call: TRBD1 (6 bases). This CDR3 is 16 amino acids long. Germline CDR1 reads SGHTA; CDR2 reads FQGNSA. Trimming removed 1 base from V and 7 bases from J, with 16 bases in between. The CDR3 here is CASSLGARDIGEKLFF. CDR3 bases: TGTGCCAGCAGCTTAGGAGCCCGGGACATTGGTGAAAAACTGTTTTTT.

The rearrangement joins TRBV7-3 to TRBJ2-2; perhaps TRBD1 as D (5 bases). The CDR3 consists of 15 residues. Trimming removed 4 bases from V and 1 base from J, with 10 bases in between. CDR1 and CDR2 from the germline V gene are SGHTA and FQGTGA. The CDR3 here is CASSSSTGNTGELFF. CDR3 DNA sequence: TGTGCCAGCAGCTCATCAACAGGGAACACCGGGGAGCTGTTTTTT.

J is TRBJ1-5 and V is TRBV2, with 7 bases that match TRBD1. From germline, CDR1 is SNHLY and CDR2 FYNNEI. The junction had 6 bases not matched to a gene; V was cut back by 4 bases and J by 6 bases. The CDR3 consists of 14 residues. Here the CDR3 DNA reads TGTGCCAGCAGTGGACAGGGAAATGGTCAGCCCCAGCATTTT. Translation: CASSGQGNGQPQHF.

The CDR3 region has the DNA TGTGCCAGCAGCCCGGGACTCCACCAAGAGACCCAGTACTTC. Encoded protein: CASSPGLHQETQYF. The V gene is TRBV5-4, the J gene TRBJ2-5; D might be TRBD2 (6 bases). With 4 bases removed from V and 0 bases from J, the gap between germline ends came to 10 bases. The CDR3 has 14 amino acids. Germline V gene data show CDR1 as SGHNT and CDR2 as YYREEE (reference sequence).

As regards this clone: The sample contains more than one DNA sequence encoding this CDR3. DNA of the CDR3: TGTGCCAGCAGCGTAGGGGCAGGGGCGAGCGGCTACACCTTC. Protein: CASSVGAGASGYTF. This rearrangement joins TRBV9 to TRBJ1-2, with D tentatively TRBD1 (6 bases). The CDR3 runs to 14 residues. The V end lost 0 bases, the J end lost 8 bases, and 14 bases lay between the germline ends. CDR1 and CDR2 from the germline V gene are SGDLS and YYNGEE.

CDR3: CASSSGQGVYTEAFF. In DNA, the CDR3 is TGTGCCAGCAGCTCCGGACAGGGGGTGTACACTGAAGCTTTCTTT. The J gene is TRBJ1-1, the V gene TRBV11-2; 10 nucleotides match TRBD1. Unmatched junction bases numbered 5, after V lost 4 bases and J lost 3 bases. The CDR3 is 15 residues long. CDR1 and CDR2 from the germline V gene are SGHAT and FQNNGV.

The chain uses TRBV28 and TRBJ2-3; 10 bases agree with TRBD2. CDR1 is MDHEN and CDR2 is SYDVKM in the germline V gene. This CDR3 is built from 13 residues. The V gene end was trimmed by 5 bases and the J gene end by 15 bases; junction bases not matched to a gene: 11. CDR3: CASSSGRADTLYF. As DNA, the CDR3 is TGTGCCAGCAGTAGCGGGAGGGCTGATACGCTTTATTTT. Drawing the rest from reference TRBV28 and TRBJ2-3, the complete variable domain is DVKVTQSSRYLVKRTGEKVFLECVQDMDHENMFWYRQDPGLGLRLIYFSYDVKMKEKGDIPEGYSVSREKKERFSLILESASTNQTSMYLCASSSGRADTLYFGPGTRLTVL.

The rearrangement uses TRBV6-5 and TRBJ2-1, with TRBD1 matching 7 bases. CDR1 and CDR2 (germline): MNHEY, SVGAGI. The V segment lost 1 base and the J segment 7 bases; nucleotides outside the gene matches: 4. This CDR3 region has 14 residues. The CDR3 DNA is TGTGCCAGCAGTTACTTCGCGACAGGGAATGAGCAGTTCTTC. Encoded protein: CASSYFATGNEQFF.

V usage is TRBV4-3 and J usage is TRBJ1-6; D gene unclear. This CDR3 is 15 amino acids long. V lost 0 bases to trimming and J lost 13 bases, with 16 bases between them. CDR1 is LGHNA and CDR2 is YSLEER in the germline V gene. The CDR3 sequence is CASSQDNGERGPLHF. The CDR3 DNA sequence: TGCGCCAGCAGCCAAGATAACGGGGAACGGGGTCCCCTCCACTTT.

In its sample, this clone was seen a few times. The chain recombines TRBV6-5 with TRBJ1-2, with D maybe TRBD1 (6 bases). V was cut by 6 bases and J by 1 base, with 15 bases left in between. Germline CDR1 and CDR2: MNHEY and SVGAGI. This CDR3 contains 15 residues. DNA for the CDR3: TGTGCCAGCAGGGGAAGAGGGGGATTTAACTATGGCTACACCTTC. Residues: CASRGRGGFNYGYTF.

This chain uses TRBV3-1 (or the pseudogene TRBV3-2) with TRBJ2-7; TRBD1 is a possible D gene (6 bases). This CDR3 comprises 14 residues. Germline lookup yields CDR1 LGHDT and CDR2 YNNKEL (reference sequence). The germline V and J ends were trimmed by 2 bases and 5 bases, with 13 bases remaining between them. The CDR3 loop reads CASSQFQGSNEQYF. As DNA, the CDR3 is TGTGCCAGCAGCCAATTTCAGGGGAGCAACGAGCAGTACTTC.

CDR3 residues: CASSFVTSGAQQYF. The CDR3 nucleotides are TGTGCCAGCAGCTTTGTTACTAGCGGGGCCCAGCAGTACTTC. This chain uses TRBV11-2 with TRBJ2-7, with 10 positions matching TRBD2. Germline loops: CDR1 SGHAT, CDR2 FQNNGV. V dropped 3 bases and J dropped 8; count of bases not matched to a gene: 7. This CDR3 spans 14 amino acids.

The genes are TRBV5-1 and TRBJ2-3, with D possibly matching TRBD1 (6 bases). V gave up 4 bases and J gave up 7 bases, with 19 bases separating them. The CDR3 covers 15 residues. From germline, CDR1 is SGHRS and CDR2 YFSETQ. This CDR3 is CASSRDTPSGHTQYF. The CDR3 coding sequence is TGCGCCAGCAGCAGGGACACTCCCTCGGGGCATACGCAGTATTTT.

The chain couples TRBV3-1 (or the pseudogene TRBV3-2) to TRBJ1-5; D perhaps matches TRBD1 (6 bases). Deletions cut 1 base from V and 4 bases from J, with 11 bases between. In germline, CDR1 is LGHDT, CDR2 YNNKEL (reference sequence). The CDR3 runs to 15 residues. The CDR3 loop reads CASSQGGGRNQPQHF. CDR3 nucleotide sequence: TGTGCCAGCAGCCAAGGGGGGGGCCGTAATCAGCCCCAGCATTTT.

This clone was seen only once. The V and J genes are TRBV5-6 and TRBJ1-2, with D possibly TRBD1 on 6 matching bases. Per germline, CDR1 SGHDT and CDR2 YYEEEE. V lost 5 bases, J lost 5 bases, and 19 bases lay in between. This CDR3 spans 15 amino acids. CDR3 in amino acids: CASRLSPPRGYGYTF. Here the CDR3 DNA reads TGTGCCAGCAGACTAAGCCCCCCGAGGGGGTATGGCTACACCTTC.

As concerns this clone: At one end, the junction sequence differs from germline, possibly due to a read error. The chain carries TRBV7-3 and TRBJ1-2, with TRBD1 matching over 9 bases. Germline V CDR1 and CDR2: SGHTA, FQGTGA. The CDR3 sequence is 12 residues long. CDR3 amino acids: CASSSRNRGQRF. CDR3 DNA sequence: TGTGCCAGCAGCTCCCGAAACAGGGGGCAGCGCTTC.